These T cell receptor beta chains were read from a single sample in a study of post-analysis software for immune sequencing data. Each CDR3 protein is one row after TCRdb ran MiXCR on the PCR reads. The sample includes fewer than 900,000 distinct CDR3 sequences, approximately 44% seen only once; the top ten take 4.9%. Source material: blood. These receptors were taken from a girl between 5 and 17 years old with multiple sclerosis. The CDR3 runs from the conserved cysteine through the conserved F or W. Each record gives: D gene, clone size, J gene, V gene, CDR3 DNA, CDR3 protein. D genes are given only for firm matches. The size field is filled for only some rows; it gives once, few, many or a size class.

D gene: .
clone size: few
J gene: TRBJ2-2
V gene: TRBV28
CDR3 DNA: TGTGCCAGCAGTTCCGGGGAGCTGTTTTTT
CDR3 protein: CASSSGELFF

D gene: TRBD2
clone size: few
J gene: TRBJ2-1
V gene: TRBV4-3
CDR3 DNA: TGCGCCAGCAGCGTGACTAGCGGATACAATGAGCAGTTCTTC
CDR3 protein: CASSVTSGYNEQFF

D gene: TRBD2
clone size: .
J gene: TRBJ2-7
V gene: TRBV20-1
CDR3 DNA: TGCAGTGCTGCCGGGACTATCAGCTACGAGCAGTACTTC
CDR3 protein: CSAAGTISYEQYF

D gene: .
clone size: .
J gene: TRBJ2-5
V gene: TRBV27
CDR3 DNA: TGTGCCAGCAGTTCAACACAAGGGGAGACCCAGTACTTC
CDR3 protein: CASSSTQGETQYF

D gene: .
clone size: .
J gene: TRBJ2-3
V gene: TRBV11-2
CDR3 DNA: TGTGCCAGCAGCAAGGACCGACGGGATACGCAGTATTTT
CDR3 protein: CASSKDRRDTQYF

D gene: .
clone size: .
J gene: TRBJ1-6
V gene: TRBV4-1
CDR3 DNA: TGCGCCAGCAGCCAAGGGGTCAGCGGGCTCGAGTCACCCCTCCACTTT
CDR3 protein: CASSQGVSGLESPLHF

D gene: TRBD2
clone size: .
J gene: TRBJ2-1
V gene: TRBV5-1
CDR3 DNA: TGCGCCAGCAGCTTAGGCGGGGGAAGTGATGAGCAGTTCTTC
CDR3 protein: CASSLGGGSDEQFF

D gene: TRBD1
clone size: .
J gene: TRBJ2-7
V gene: TRBV20-1
CDR3 DNA: TGCAGTGCTAGAGAACAGGACAGGGGTATGGACGAGCAGTACTTC
CDR3 protein: CSAREQDRGMDEQYF

D gene: TRBD2
clone size: .
J gene: TRBJ2-1
V gene: TRBV19
CDR3 DNA: TGTGCCAGTAGTATAACCGGGGGGAGTTATGAGCAGTTCTTC
CDR3 protein: CASSITGGSYEQFF

D gene: TRBD2
clone size: few
J gene: TRBJ2-1
V gene: TRBV7-8
CDR3 DNA: TGTGCCAGCAGCCCGAGTCGGGGACTAGCGGCCGGGGTGGGCTACAATGAGCAGTTCTTC
CDR3 protein: CASSPSRGLAAGVGYNEQFF

D gene: .
clone size: few
J gene: TRBJ2-1
V gene: TRBV20-1
CDR3 DNA: TGCAGTGCTAGAGATCTGAGGTCCAGCGGACGATACAATGAGCAGTTCTTC
CDR3 protein: CSARDLRSSGRYNEQFF

D gene: .
clone size: .
J gene: TRBJ1-4
V gene: TRBV28
CDR3 DNA: TGTGCCAGCTATCCGCGGGGTGGTCGTGAAAAAAGGTTTTTT
CDR3 protein: CASYPRGGREKRFF

D gene: TRBD2
clone size: few
J gene: TRBJ2-1
V gene: TRBV12-5
CDR3 DNA: TGTGCTAGTGGGGTACTAGCGGGAGGGGGTGAGCAGTTCTTC
CDR3 protein: CASGVLAGGGEQFF

D gene: TRBD2
clone size: .
J gene: TRBJ2-7
V gene: TRBV9
CDR3 DNA: TGTGCCAGCGGGGGACTAGGTATCCACGAGCAGTACTTC
CDR3 protein: CASGGLGIHEQYF

D gene: .
clone size: few
J gene: TRBJ2-1
V gene: TRBV13
CDR3 DNA: TGTGCCAGCAGCTTATTCGGCACTTCCGATGAGCAGTTCTTC
CDR3 protein: CASSLFGTSDEQFF

D gene: .
clone size: .
J gene: TRBJ2-5
V gene: TRBV2
CDR3 DNA: TGTGCCAGCAGTTACTTGACTCAAGAGACCCAGTACTTC
CDR3 protein: CASSYLTQETQYF

D gene: .
clone size: .
J gene: TRBJ2-1
V gene: TRBV5-1
CDR3 DNA: TGCGCCAGCAGCTTGCCCGGGAGTGTCTACAATGAGCAGTTCTTC
CDR3 protein: CASSLPGSVYNEQFF

D gene: .
clone size: few
J gene: TRBJ2-1
V gene: TRBV4-3
CDR3 DNA: TGCGCCAGCAGCCAAGACTTCTACAATGAGCAGTTCTTC
CDR3 protein: CASSQDFYNEQFF

D gene: .
clone size: .
J gene: TRBJ2-1
V gene: TRBV10-2
CDR3 DNA: TGCGCCAGCAGTGAGTCGATGGATCGGTCCTACAATGAGCAGTTCTTC
CDR3 protein: CASSESMDRSYNEQFF

D gene: TRBD2
clone size: .
J gene: TRBJ2-5
V gene: TRBV7-8
CDR3 DNA: TGTGCCAGCAGCTTAGTGGGACTAGCGGTCGTCGGGGAGACCCAGTACTTC
CDR3 protein: CASSLVGLAVVGETQYF

D gene: .
clone size: .
J gene: TRBJ2-5
V gene: TRBV10-3
CDR3 DNA: TGTGCCATCAGGGTAGAGTTTTTGGAGACCCAGTACTTC
CDR3 protein: CAIRVEFLETQYF

D gene: .
clone size: few
J gene: TRBJ2-7
V gene: TRBV3-1
CDR3 DNA: TGTGCCAGCAGTCAAGACCCACCAGCCTACTACGAGCAGTACTTC
CDR3 protein: CASSQDPPAYYEQYF

D gene: TRBD1
clone size: .
J gene: TRBJ1-3
V gene: TRBV20-1
CDR3 DNA: TGCAGTGCTCAAGACAGGGCTGGAAACACCATATATTTT
CDR3 protein: CSAQDRAGNTIYF

D gene: TRBD2
clone size: .
J gene: TRBJ2-5
V gene: TRBV12-3/TRBV12-4
CDR3 DNA: TGTGCCAGCCGAGCGGGGTCGCAAGAGACCCAGTACTTC
CDR3 protein: CASRAGSQETQYF

D gene: .
clone size: .
J gene: TRBJ2-7
V gene: TRBV27
CDR3 DNA: TGTGCCAGCAGTTTGAGCGGGCCGAGCTCCTACGAGCAGTACTTC
CDR3 protein: CASSLSGPSSYEQYF

D gene: TRBD2
clone size: .
J gene: TRBJ2-3
V gene: TRBV5-1
CDR3 DNA: TGCGCCAGCAGCTTAGGGGCTAGCGGGGCTAGCACAGATACGCAGTATTTT
CDR3 protein: CASSLGASGASTDTQYF

D gene: .
clone size: once
J gene: TRBJ2-3
V gene: TRBV7-9
CDR3 DNA: TGTGCCAGCAGCCCCGCCCGATTCACAGATACGCAGTATTTT
CDR3 protein: CASSPARFTDTQYF

D gene: TRBD1
clone size: few
J gene: TRBJ2-5
V gene: TRBV7-9
CDR3 DNA: TGTGCCAGCAGGCCAAACAGGGGTCCGGGAGAGACCCAGTACTTC
CDR3 protein: CASRPNRGPGETQYF

D gene: .
clone size: .
J gene: TRBJ2-1
V gene: TRBV12-5
CDR3 DNA: TGTGCTAGTGCGGGCGGTCCAGGGTCACCAGAGAGCCAAGTCGGCCATGAGCAGTTCTTC
CDR3 protein: CASAGGPGSPESQVGHEQFF

D gene: .
clone size: .
J gene: TRBJ2-3
V gene: TRBV9
CDR3 DNA: TGTGCCAGCAGTGAACAAGCCCGGCCTTACACAGATACGCAGTATTTT
CDR3 protein: CASSEQARPYTDTQYF

D gene: .
clone size: .
J gene: TRBJ1-1
V gene: TRBV10-3
CDR3 DNA: TGTGCCACCAGTGAGTTAAGGACAAGCAGATCTGAAGCTTTCTTT
CDR3 protein: CATSELRTSRSEAFF

D gene: .
clone size: .
J gene: TRBJ2-2
V gene: TRBV7-2
CDR3 DNA: TGTGCCAGCAGCTTTAAATTTACCGGGGAGCTGTTTTTT
CDR3 protein: CASSFKFTGELFF

D gene: .
clone size: .
J gene: TRBJ1-5
V gene: TRBV20-1
CDR3 DNA: TGCAGTGCTAGTGAGACAGGCCCTCGACAGCCCCAGCATTTT
CDR3 protein: CSASETGPRQPQHF

D gene: .
clone size: .
J gene: TRBJ2-7
V gene: TRBV20-1
CDR3 DNA: TGCAGTGCCCCCAACGGGGACTCCTACGAGCAGTACTTC
CDR3 protein: CSAPNGDSYEQYF

D gene: .
clone size: few
J gene: TRBJ1-2
V gene: TRBV20-1
CDR3 DNA: TGCAGTGCTAGAGACTCCTCGGGGGGCGGTGGCTACACCTTC
CDR3 protein: CSARDSSGGGGYTF

D gene: .
clone size: .
J gene: TRBJ1-1
V gene: TRBV14
CDR3 DNA: TGTGCCAGCAGCCAATTGTCAAGCAGGGGTACTGAAGCTTTCTTT
CDR3 protein: CASSQLSSRGTEAFF

D gene: .
clone size: .
J gene: TRBJ2-3
V gene: TRBV7-2
CDR3 DNA: TGTGCCAGCAGCTTAGCCAGGGGCCCAGGCACAGATACGCAGTATTTT
CDR3 protein: CASSLARGPGTDTQYF

D gene: TRBD2
clone size: .
J gene: TRBJ2-7
V gene: TRBV7-2
CDR3 DNA: TGTGCCAGCAGCTTTCCCGGGACTAGCGGGAGGGCTACGTACGAGCAGTACTTC
CDR3 protein: CASSFPGTSGRATYEQYF

D gene: TRBD2
clone size: .
J gene: TRBJ2-5
V gene: TRBV28
CDR3 DNA: TGTGCCAGCAGTTTGCGGGAGTGGCAAGAGACCCAGTACTTC
CDR3 protein: CASSLREWQETQYF

D gene: .
clone size: .
J gene: TRBJ2-1
V gene: TRBV12-3/TRBV12-4
CDR3 DNA: TGTGCCAGCCTAACGTCCGGGTCTAGTACGTTGTTCTTC
CDR3 protein: CASLTSGSSTLFF

D gene: .
clone size: .
J gene: TRBJ2-1
V gene: TRBV12-3/TRBV12-4
CDR3 DNA: TGTGCCAGCAGTTTCCTCCTAGCAGGTGACGTTGAGCAGTTCTTC
CDR3 protein: CASSFLLAGDVEQFF